Listed below are T cell receptor beta chains from one sample, sequenced in a study of CD8+CD57+ T cells in acquired aplastic anemia. TCRdb called the reads again in MiXCR, with one record for every CDR3 protein. Among fewer than 200,000 distinct CDR3 sequences, over 40% were seen once, and the ten largest hold under 2%. The sequencing sample was made of sorted CD4+, CD8+, or CD8+CD57+ T cells (not recorded which) from PBMCs. The receptor set was obtained from a human donor with aplastic anemia. Both conserved end residues are trimmed from each CDR3. Fields, in order: V gene, CDR3 protein.

TRBV7-9 ASSQGLAPGQETQY
TRBV2 ASSERGRGNQPKH
TRBV5-1 ASSLDSHQPQH
TRBV20-1 SAINSGSSYNEQF
TRBV19 ASSTRDSRTQY
TRBV2 ASSDLGEAQY
TRBV11-2 ASSAPTGKQETQY
TRBV18 ASSPGQGSLGRTDTQY
TRBV12-3/TRBV12-4 ASSLILAGVTDTQY
TRBV10-2 ASSDISRGKLF
TRBV7-8 ASSLLRETGELF
TRBV14 ASSPDRGPLYGYT
TRBV20-1 SASGAVGTSGGDTQY
TRBV7-6 ASSLAQASTDTQY
TRBV2 ACRSKGQQNSPLH
TRBV29-1 SVRQGDYNEQF
TRBV5-1 ASSLAVGASNTGELF
TRBV9 ASSVAGGPNEQF
TRBV18 ASSPRNTGELF
TRBV2 ASSDPGLAGVWTQY
TRBV7-8 ASSLASGGAHEQF
TRBV7-8 ASSGDGNYGYT
TRBV11-2 ASSRTGGRSPLH
TRBV7-6 ASGQVGEQY
TRBV19 ASRNNNYGYT